The 22 T cell receptor beta chains reported below all come from one sample, sequenced in a study of CD8 T cells in Susac syndrome. Reverse transcription of about 0.45 to 1 ug RNA was carried out with random hexamers. TCRdb reprocessed the immunoSEQ multiplex PCR reads with MiXCR, giving one entry per CDR3 protein. This table holds about 160,000 distinct CDR3 sequences, about 96% found once. The material sequenced was CD4+ T cells from PBMCs. These receptors all stem from a human donor with Susac syndrome.

J is TRBJ2-1 and V is TRBV28; 8 bases agree with TRBD1. V gave up 3 bases and J gave up 4 bases; unmatched junction bases: 2. Germline V lookup: CDR1 MDHEN, CDR2 SYDVKM. This CDR3 has 14 amino acids. This CDR3 is CASSLRQGYNEQFF. The CDR3, as DNA: TGTGCCAGCAGTTTGCGACAGGGGTACAATGAGCAGTTCTTC.

This clonotype was observed a handful of times. J is TRBJ2-7 and V is TRBV7-8, with TRBD1 matching over 7 bases. V dropped 5 bases and J dropped 1; count of bases not matched to a gene: 8. Looked up from germline, CDR1 is SGHVS and CDR2 is FQNEAQ. This CDR3 comprises 15 residues. The CDR3 spells CASSVDRVLSYEQYF. The CDR3 coding sequence is TGTGCCAGCAGCGTAGACAGGGTACTATCCTACGAGCAGTACTTC. Full variable domain (missing parts from reference TRBV7-8 and TRBJ2-7): GAGVSQSPRYKVAKRGQDVALRCDPISGHVSLFWYQQALGQGPEFLTYFQNEAQLDKSGLPSDRFFAERPEGSVSTLKIQRTQQEDSAVYLCASSVDRVLSYEQYFGPGTRLTVT.

The chain joins TRBV5-6 to TRBJ2-2; D gene uncertain. V shed 0 bases and J shed 7 bases, with 10 bases lying between them. CDR3 length equals 14 residues. Per germline, CDR1 SGHDT and CDR2 YYEEEE. The CDR3 is CASSLVDGGGELFF. CDR3 bases: TGTGCCAGCAGCTTGGTGGATGGTGGCGGGGAGCTGTTTTTT.

This chain uses TRBV19 with TRBJ2-1; TRBD1 matches 9 bases. Per germline, CDR1 LNHDA and CDR2 SQIVND (reference sequence). CDR3 length: 13 residues. The CDR3 nucleotides are TGTGCTGCGAGAGGGACAGGGTCTAGTGAGCAGTTCTTC. Translation gives CAARGTGSSEQFF. The full variable domain, rest sourced from reference TRBV19 and TRBJ2-1, is DGGITQSPKYLFRKEGQNVTLSCEQNLNHDAMYWYRQDPGQGLRLIYYSQIVNDFQKGDIAEGYSVSREKKESFPLTVTSAQKNPTAFYLCAARGTGSSEQFFGPGTRLTVL.

The chain joins TRBV6-6 to TRBJ2-7; D is uncertain. Germline assignment: CDR1 MNHNY and CDR2 SVGAGI (reference sequence). CDR3 length equals 13 residues. V lost 5 bases to trimming and J lost 6 bases, with 14 bases between them. The chain's CDR3 is CASSPTQGAEQYV. The CDR3 DNA sequence: TGTGCCAGCAGTCCGACTCAAGGAGCCGAGCAGTACGTC.

The chain carries TRBV2 and TRBJ1-5; D call uncertain. V lost 3 bases to trimming and J lost 6 bases, with 9 bases between them. The CDR3 spans 13 residues. Germline values: CDR1 SNHLY, CDR2 FYNNEI. The chain's CDR3 is CASSEYEGQPQHF. CDR3 coding DNA: TGTGCCAGCAGTGAGTACGAGGGTCAGCCCCAGCATTTT.

The rearrangement joins TRBV3-1 to TRBJ1-4; tentative D call: TRBD1 (6 bases). CDR1 and CDR2 from the germline V gene are LGHDT and YNNKEL (reference sequence). The CDR3 has 17 amino acids. V was pared by 4 bases and J by 3 bases, with 18 bases between. The DNA for the CDR3 is TGTGCCAGCAGCCTCCGAACCCCGGGGGCGCCTAATGAAAAACTGTTTTTT. This gives the protein CASSLRTPGAPNEKLFF.

The genes are TRBV6-6 and TRBJ2-1; the D is unclear. The CDR3 covers 12 residues. From germline, CDR1 is MNHNY and CDR2 SVGAGI (reference sequence). The V gene lost 5 bases and the J gene lost 10 bases, with 12 bases spanning the gap. Here the CDR3 DNA reads TGTGCCAGCAGTCCCCTCGGGCAGGAGCAGTTCTTC. Encoded protein: CASSPLGQEQFF.

The chain combines TRBV7-2 with TRBJ2-1; D possibly corresponds to TRBD2 (6 bases). This CDR3 spans 16 amino acids. Germline V lookup: CDR1 SGHTA, CDR2 FQGNSA. Trimming shortened V by 5 bases and J by 5 bases, and 19 bases separated the two germline ends. This CDR3 is CASSPILRAGNNEQFF. CDR3 nucleotide sequence: TGTGCCAGCAGCCCGATTCTGAGGGCGGGGAACAATGAGCAGTTCTTC.

CDR3 coding DNA: TGTGCCAGCAGCCAGGGACAGGGCTTTAGTTACACCTTC. It encodes CASSQGQGFSYTF. The rearrangement links TRBV3-1 to TRBJ1-2; 9 bases map to TRBD1. Looked up from germline, CDR1 is LGHDT and CDR2 is YNNKEL (reference sequence). The CDR3 loop spans 13 amino acids. V lost 3 bases and J lost 11; bases outside the gene matches: 7.

This clonotype was picked up one time. The V call is TRBV20-1, the J call TRBJ2-5, with 8 bases identical to TRBD2. Trimming took 2 bases from V and 0 from J; bases not matched to a gene: 5. Germline lookup yields CDR1 DFQATT and CDR2 SNEGSKA (reference sequence). CDR3 length: 15 amino acids. Written as DNA, the CDR3 is TGCAGTGCTAGACGGATTAGCGGGGACCAAGAGACCCAGTACTTC. Its protein is CSARRISGDQETQYF.

The chain is built from TRBV5-1 and TRBJ2-7, with TRBD2 as a possible D gene (6 bases). The CDR3 contains 14 residues. V gave up 1 base and J gave up 3 bases, with 11 bases separating them. Looked up from germline, CDR1 is SGHRS and CDR2 is YFSETQ. The CDR3 protein is CASSLKGGDYEQYF. The CDR3 coding sequence is TGCGCCAGCAGCTTGAAGGGAGGTGACTACGAGCAGTACTTC.

This chain connects TRBV7-8 to TRBJ2-3, with D maybe TRBD2 (5 bases). The CDR3 runs to 15 residues. Germline loops: CDR1 SGHVS, CDR2 FQNEAQ. V was cut by 6 bases and J by 2 bases, with 15 bases left in between. The CDR3 nucleotides are TGTGCCAGCAGACCAGGACGGGAATTCACAGATACGCAGTATTTT. Its translation: CASRPGREFTDTQYF. The variable domain in full, completed from reference TRBV7-8 and TRBJ2-3, reads GAGVSQSPRYKVAKRGQDVALRCDPISGHVSLFWYQQALGQGPEFLTYFQNEAQLDKSGLPSDRFFAERPEGSVSTLKIQRTQQEDSAVYLCASRPGREFTDTQYFGPGTRLTVL.

The gene calls are TRBV4-1 and TRBJ2-2; D gene ambiguous. The CDR3 is 13 residues long. Per germline, CDR1 MGHRA and CDR2 YSYEKL. Trimming removed 3 bases from V and 3 bases from J, with 5 bases in between. This chain's CDR3 is CASSQVYTGELFF. The DNA for the CDR3 is TGCGCCAGCAGCCAGGTTTACACCGGGGAGCTGTTTTTT.

J is TRBJ2-7 and V is TRBV20-1, with TRBD2 identical over 7 bases. The CDR3 totals 12 residues. Per germline, CDR1 DFQATT and CDR2 SNEGSKA (reference sequence). J was trimmed by 6 bases and V by 3 bases; bases with no gene match: 5. Written as DNA, the CDR3 is TGCAGTGCTAGGATGGGGGGGAGCGAGCAGTACTTC. It translates to CSARMGGSEQYF.

The genes are TRBV4-2 and TRBJ2-1; 9 bases are shared with TRBD2. CDR1 LGHNA and CDR2 YNFKEQ come from the germline V gene. This CDR3 is 15 amino acids long. The junction had 6 bases not matched to a gene; V was cut back by 5 bases and J by 4 bases. The CDR3 region is CASSTTSGLYNEQFF. The CDR3 DNA is TGTGCCAGCAGCACGACTAGCGGTCTTTACAATGAGCAGTTCTTC.

This sequence joins TRBV3-1 and TRBJ2-1; 11 nucleotides align to TRBD2. Trimming removed 1 base from V and 9 bases from J; junction bases left unmatched: 2. This CDR3 region has 14 residues. Germline V lookup: CDR1 LGHDT, CDR2 YNNKEL (reference sequence). The CDR3 here is CASSQVAGGSEQFF. CDR3 nucleotides: TGTGCCAGCAGCCAAGTAGCGGGAGGGAGTGAGCAGTTCTTC.

The chain carries TRBV25-1 and TRBJ2-1; D is perhaps TRBD2 (6 bases). Trimming took 10 bases from V and 4 from J, leaving 14 bases between them. The CDR3 sequence is 13 residues long. CDR1 and CDR2 from the germline V gene are MGHDK and SYGVNS. The CDR3 nucleotides are TGTGCCAACGGGACTTGGGGTTACAATGAGCAGTTCTTC. Translation gives CANGTWGYNEQFF.

The J gene is TRBJ1-6, the V gene TRBV3-1; TRBD1 might be the D (5 bases). CDR1 and CDR2 from the germline V gene are LGHDT and YNNKEL (reference sequence). The CDR3 is 15 residues long. With 1 base removed from V and 10 bases from J, the gap between germline ends came to 14 bases. CDR3 in amino acids: CASSQGWDVRSPLHF. As DNA, the CDR3 is TGTGCCAGCAGCCAAGGGTGGGACGTTAGGTCACCCCTCCACTTT.

This clonotype was detected once. The chain links TRBV7-9 to TRBJ1-4; D gene unclear. Between the trimmed V and J ends, which lost 0 bases and 3 bases, there was a span of 8 bases. Germline V CDR1 and CDR2: SEHNR, FQNEAQ (reference sequence). This CDR3 has 15 amino acids. DNA of the CDR3: TGTGCCAGCAGCTTAGCCGTTCTCCCTAATGAAAAACTGTTTTTT. Translated, it gives CASSLAVLPNEKLFF.

This chain joins TRBV18 and TRBJ2-3; 12 bases are shared with TRBD2. The CDR3 runs to 16 residues. Germline CDR1 and CDR2: KGHSH and LQKENI. V was clipped by 1 base and J by 4 bases; unmatched bases: 3. The CDR3 DNA reads TGTGCCAGCTCACCACGACTAGCGGGGGCAGCAGATACGCAGTATTTT. This encodes CASSPRLAGAADTQYF.

This sequence joins TRBV2 and TRBJ2-7; D gene unclear. Trimming removed 4 bases at V and 7 bases at J, with 11 bases between. CDR1 and CDR2 (germline): SNHLY, FYNNEI. This CDR3 is 12 amino acids long. The CDR3 DNA reads TGTGCCAGCAGTGCAGGATTGCGAGAGCAGTACTTC. This codes for CASSAGLREQYF.